A single sample is the source of the 25 T cell receptor beta chains below, sequenced in a study of blood T cell repertoires in COVID-19. Sequenced by immunoSEQ multiplex PCR; TCRdb stores in-frame clones only, minus some. The table records approximately 92,000 clones, around three quarters of them present only once. The sample comprised peripheral blood. All receptors derive from a man aged 45-60 years who had recovered from COVID-19.

CDR3 protein: CASSLGLAGGSEQFF. In DNA, the CDR3 is TGCGCCAGCAGCTTGGGACTAGCGGGGGGATCTGAGCAGTTCTTC. This rearrangement joins TRBV5-1 to TRBJ2-1, with 13 bases matching TRBD2. This CDR3 contains 15 residues. CDR1 SGHRS and CDR2 YFSETQ come from the germline V gene. The trim removed 0 bases at V and 9 bases at J, leaving 3 bases unmatched. The full variable domain, its missing parts supplied by reference TRBV5-1 and TRBJ2-1, is KAGVTQTPRYLIKTRGQQVTLSCSPISGHRSVSWYQQTPGQGLQFLFEYFSETQRNKGNFPGRFSGRQFSNSRSEMNVSTLELGDSALYLCASSLGLAGGSEQFFGPGTRLTVL.

The DNA for the CDR3 is TGTGCCAGCAGCCCAACCGGGACTAGCGGGGGGGCCGGGCAGTTCTTC. Translating it yields CASSPTGTSGGAGQFF. The rearrangement joins TRBV7-3 to TRBJ2-1; 16 positions match TRBD2. Germline-derived CDR1 and CDR2 are SGHTA and FQGTGA. Trimming at V came to 5 bases and at J to 12 bases, leaving 10 bases not matched to a gene. This CDR3 is 16 amino acids long.

The genes are TRBV27 and TRBJ2-3; 10 bases are shared with TRBD2. The germline gives CDR1 MNHEY, CDR2 SMNVEV (reference sequence). Trimming took 6 bases from V and 0 from J; bases not matched to a gene: 9. There are 17 residues in the CDR3. The CDR3 protein is CASRSGTSVFSTDTQYF. For the CDR3, the DNA is TGTGCCAGCAGGTCGGGGACTAGCGTTTTTAGCACAGATACGCAGTATTTT.

The chain combines TRBV27 with TRBJ1-1; 11 nucleotides match TRBD1. Germline values: CDR1 MNHEY, CDR2 SMNVEV (reference sequence). J was trimmed by 2 bases and V by 5 bases; bases with no gene match: 4. The CDR3 has 15 residues. The CDR3 nucleotides are TGTGCCAGCAGTCGGACAGGGGGCTCCAACACTGAAGCTTTCTTT. This encodes CASSRTGGSNTEAFF.

This clone was observed a few times. The genes are TRBV12-3 or TRBV12-4 and TRBJ2-7; 9 nucleotides agree with TRBD1. The CDR3 consists of 13 residues. V shed 6 bases, J shed 2 bases, and the junction held 2 bases outside the gene matches. The CDR3 DNA reads as TGTGCCAGCAGGGGGACAGGGACCTACGAGCAGTACTTC. Amino acids: CASRGTGTYEQYF.

J is TRBJ1-5 and V is TRBV7-8; no definite D call. Trimming left V 1 base short and J 4 bases short, with 8 bases between. This CDR3 contains 14 residues. CDR1 is SGHVS, CDR2 FQNEAQ, per germline. CDR3 bases: TGTGCCAGCAGCTTAGTGGAGGGAAATCAGCCCCAGCATTTT. Its translation: CASSLVEGNQPQHF.

The chain links TRBV30 to TRBJ2-3; 8 bases fit TRBD2. Germline V gene lookup returns CDR1 GTSNPN and CDR2 SVGIG (reference sequence). CDR3 length equals 15 residues. V shed 0 bases and J 3 bases; nucleotides not matched to a gene: 5. CDR3 loop: CAWSVGTRTTDTQYF. The CDR3 DNA follows: TGTGCCTGGAGTGTTGGGACTAGAACGACAGATACGCAGTATTTT.

This chain links TRBV7-2 with TRBJ2-7, with D unclear. The V end lost 2 bases, the J end lost 2 bases, and 16 bases lay between the germline ends. This CDR3 comprises 16 residues. Germline V gives CDR1 SGHTA, CDR2 FQGNSA. CDR3: CASSLYSEIPTYEQYF. CDR3 in DNA: TGTGCCAGCAGCTTATATTCGGAGATTCCGACCTACGAGCAGTACTTC.

The chain recombines TRBV7-2 with TRBJ2-5, with 14 bases identical to TRBD2. The length of the CDR3 is 17 residues. The V segment lost 6 bases and the J segment 2 bases; nucleotides outside the gene matches: 8. Looked up from germline, CDR1 is SGHTA and CDR2 is FQGNSA. CDR3 residues: CASSYRTSGGSQETQYF. DNA of the CDR3: TGTGCCAGCAGTTACCGGACTAGCGGGGGGAGTCAAGAGACCCAGTACTTC.

The chain couples TRBV11-1 to TRBJ2-5; 7 nucleotides agree with TRBD1. This CDR3 is built from 14 residues. Germline loops: CDR1 SGHAT, CDR2 FQDESV (reference sequence). V lost 4 bases to trimming and J lost 2 bases; unmatched junction nucleotides: 4. CDR3 protein: CASSSRQGQETQYF. The CDR3, as DNA: TGTGCCAGCAGCTCGAGACAGGGTCAAGAGACCCAGTACTTC.

The chain joins TRBV27 to TRBJ2-7, with 8 bases fitting TRBD2. The V segment lost 4 bases and the J segment 0 bases; nucleotides outside the gene matches: 5. Germline CDR1 and CDR2: MNHEY and SMNVEV (reference sequence). The CDR3 sequence is 15 residues long. CDR3 residues: CASSSSGTSSYEQYF. DNA of the CDR3: TGTGCCAGCAGTTCCTCCGGGACTAGCTCCTACGAGCAGTACTTC.

The genes are TRBV10-3 and TRBJ2-3; the D gene is possibly TRBD1 (6 bases). CDR3 length: 14 amino acids. Trimming cost V 6 bases and J 1 base, with 11 bases left between them. The germline V gene encodes CDR1 ENHRY and CDR2 SYGVKD. The CDR3: CAIRLGQGTDTQYF. CDR3 nucleotide sequence: TGTGCCATCAGGCTGGGACAAGGCACAGATACGCAGTATTTT.

In this sample, this clone turned up once. The chain couples TRBV12-5 to TRBJ1-2, with no clear D. This CDR3 is built from 15 residues. V was clipped by 2 bases and J by 2 bases, with 12 bases between them. Per the germline V gene, CDR1 is LGHNT and CDR2 is FRNRAP. CDR3 in DNA: TGTGCTAGTGGTTTGCCACGAGGGCGAAACTATGGCTACACCTTC. Its translation: CASGLPRGRNYGYTF.

The chain uses TRBV2 and TRBJ1-2; D uncertain. Trimming pared 7 bases from V and 5 bases from J, leaving 8 bases between. The CDR3 is 11 amino acids. Germline-derived CDR1 and CDR2 are SNHLY and FYNNEI. The CDR3 loop reads CASTGEYGYTF. The CDR3 DNA reads TGTGCCAGCACCGGAGAGTATGGCTACACCTTC.

The gene calls are TRBV25-1 and TRBJ2-7; TRBD1 agrees at 9 bases. This CDR3 has 15 residues. Germline assignment: CDR1 MGHDK and CDR2 SYGVNS. V shed 1 base, J shed 1 base, and the junction held 2 bases outside the gene matches. The CDR3 bases are TGTGCCAGCAGTGAATTCGGGACAGGGTCCTACGAGCAGTACTTC. Its translation is CASSEFGTGSYEQYF.

This rearrangement joins TRBV7-2 to TRBJ2-1; TRBD2 matches 14 bases. J was trimmed by 6 bases and V by 5 bases; bases with no gene match: 3. This CDR3 region has 15 residues. In germline, CDR1 is SGHTA, CDR2 FQGNSA. CDR3 coding DNA: TGTGCCAGCAGCACGACTAGCGGGAGGGCCAATGAGCAGTTCTTC. Amino acids: CASSTTSGRANEQFF.

The chain employs TRBV7-8 and TRBJ1-2; D uncertain. The germline gives CDR1 SGHVS, CDR2 FQNEAQ. V lost 3 bases to trimming and J lost 8 bases, with 16 bases between them. The CDR3 spans 14 residues. The CDR3 DNA is TGTGCCAGCAGCTTTTCCGGGAAGTCTCTGGGCTACACCTTC. Amino acids: CASSFSGKSLGYTF. Full variable domain (missing parts from reference TRBV7-8 and TRBJ1-2): GAGVSQSPRYKVAKRGQDVALRCDPISGHVSLFWYQQALGQGPEFLTYFQNEAQLDKSGLPSDRFFAERPEGSVSTLKIQRTQQEDSAVYLCASSFSGKSLGYTFGSGTRLTVV.

The chain is built from TRBV6-6 and TRBJ2-7; 10 nucleotides agree with TRBD2. CDR3 size: 16 residues. V shed 6 bases, J shed 0 bases, and the junction held 8 bases outside the gene matches. Germline V lookup: CDR1 MNHNY, CDR2 SVGAGI (reference sequence). The chain's CDR3 is CASRPPGLASSYEQYF. Written as DNA, the CDR3 is TGTGCCAGCAGACCCCCGGGACTAGCGTCCTCCTACGAGCAGTACTTC.

The CDR3 DNA reads TGTGCCAGCAGGACTAGCGGGAGTGGGGCGACCCAGTACTTC. Protein product: CASRTSGSGATQYF. The chain uses TRBV21-1 and TRBJ2-5; TRBD2 reflects the table's D call only, with no check against the DNA. TRBV21-1 counts as a pseudogene. The CDR3 spans 14 residues.

The gene calls are TRBV15 and TRBJ1-6; D is unclear. Germline CDR1 and CDR2: LNHNV and YYDKDF (reference sequence). This CDR3 has 15 residues. V lost 0 bases to trimming and J lost 7 bases, with 10 bases between them. CDR3 sequence reads: CATSREVLLNSPLHF. CDR3 bases: TGTGCCACCAGCAGAGAAGTCCTCCTAAATTCACCCCTCCACTTT.

The chain recombines TRBV5-6 with TRBJ2-1; 11 bases line up with TRBD2. The CDR3 is made up of 17 amino acids. J gave up 1 base and V 1 base, and 4 bases lay outside the gene matches. Germline CDR1 SGHDT, CDR2 YYEEEE. The CDR3 coding sequence is TGTGCCAGCAGCTTGTACCTAGCGGGGGGTTCCTACAATGAGCAGTTCTTC. Its translation: CASSLYLAGGSYNEQFF.

The J gene is TRBJ1-3, the V gene TRBV7-2, with D possibly matching TRBD1 (6 bases). The CDR3 runs 16 residues. Between the trimmed V and J ends, which lost 3 bases and 0 bases, there was a span of 12 bases. Germline V lookup: CDR1 SGHTA, CDR2 FQGNSA. CDR3 in DNA: TGTGCCAGCAGCTTCCAAAGACAGGTCTCTGGAAACACCATATATTTT. It translates to CASSFQRQVSGNTIYF. The full variable domain, with the rest looked up from reference TRBV7-2 and TRBJ1-3, is GAGVSQSPSNKVTEKGKDVELRCDPISGHTALYWYRQSLGQGLEFLIYFQGNSAPDKSGLPSDRFSAERTGGSVSTLTIQRTQQEDSAVYLCASSFQRQVSGNTIYFGEGSWLTVV.

The chain links TRBV30 to TRBJ2-1; D is perhaps TRBD1 (6 bases). The CDR3 spans 15 residues. The V gene lost 2 bases and the J gene lost 4 bases, with 15 bases spanning the gap. CDR1 is GTSNPN and CDR2 is SVGIG in the germline V gene (reference sequence). The CDR3 coding sequence is TGTGCCTGGAGTCCCTTAGGGGGATTTTACAATGAGCAGTTCTTC. Encoded protein: CAWSPLGGFYNEQFF.

This clone was counted a few times. This rearrangement joins TRBV2 to TRBJ2-7; 11 nucleotides match TRBD2. The CDR3 has 17 amino acids. V trimming: 7 bases; J trimming: 5 bases; junction bases outside the gene matches: 16. Germline V gene sequence: CDR1 SNHLY, CDR2 FYNNEI. As DNA, the CDR3 is TGTGCCAGCACCTTGGGGGCTAGCGGGGGGAGGCGTCACGAGCAGTACTTC. It encodes CASTLGASGGRRHEQYF.

This clone was seen just once. The chain recombines TRBV2 with TRBJ1-3; D is ambiguous. V lost 4 bases and J 0 bases, leaving 10 bases between the germline ends. In germline, CDR1 is SNHLY, CDR2 FYNNEI. The CDR3 sequence is 15 residues long. CDR3: CASSATAISGNTIYF. The DNA of the CDR3 is TGTGCCAGCAGTGCCACAGCAATCTCTGGAAACACCATATATTTT. Full variable domain (outside the CDR3, taken from reference TRBV2 and TRBJ1-3): EPEVTQTPSHQVTQMGQEVILRCVPISNHLYFYWYRQILGQKVEFLVSFYNNEISEKSEIFDDQFSVERPDGSNFTLKIRSTKLEDSAMYFCASSATAISGNTIYFGEGSWLTVV.